The 12 T cell receptor beta chains in this list originate from one sample, sequenced in a study of T cells in tuberculosis. TCRdb's copy holds only in-frame clones and misses some; the assay was immunoSEQ multiplex PCR. The profile shows 20,000 to 25,000 clones, around 90% of them singletons. The specimen was PBMCs. These receptors all come from a donor between 10 and 35 years old with latent tuberculosis or without tuberculosis infection. Some clones in this sample may be carry-over from other donors' samples.

This clone showed up just a few times. The chain has TRBV5-8 and TRBJ1-2; a weak D match, TRBD1 (6 bases). The CDR3 loop spans 15 amino acids. V was clipped by 7 bases and J by 5 bases, with 21 bases between them. Germline V lookup: CDR1 SGHTS, CDR2 YDEGEE. The CDR3 nucleotides are TGTGCCAGCGCTCTCCGGGGGGCCAGGGGATATGGCTACACCTTC. It is translated as CASALRGARGYGYTF.

This rearrangement joins TRBV15 to TRBJ2-7, with 9 bases matching TRBD1. Germline lookup yields CDR1 LNHNV and CDR2 YYDKDF (reference sequence). V was clipped by 0 bases and J by 2 bases; unmatched bases: 8. The CDR3 has 17 amino acids. The CDR3 here is CATSRDVGDRGTYEQYF. The CDR3 region has the DNA TGTGCCACCAGCAGAGATGTGGGCGACAGGGGGACCTACGAGCAGTACTTC.

Concerning this clone: Germline and junction disagree at one end, which may indicate a read error. The rearrangement links TRBV18 to TRBJ1-2; TRBD1 agrees at 7 bases. This CDR3 is built from 18 residues. Germline CDR1 KGHSH, CDR2 LQKENI. This CDR3 is CASSPPTGTVAPNYGYTF. CDR3 in DNA: TGTGCCAGCTCCCCACCGACCGGGACAGTAGCTCCAAACTATGGCTACACCTTC.

The genes are TRBV25-1 and TRBJ2-2; no reliable D call. V was cut by 3 bases and J by 4 bases, with 12 bases left in between. Germline-derived CDR1 and CDR2 are MGHDK and SYGVNS. The CDR3 runs 15 residues. The chain's CDR3 is CASSDYRSGTGELFF. The CDR3, as DNA: TGTGCCAGCAGTGACTACCGGTCGGGCACCGGGGAGCTGTTTTTT.

The chain joins TRBV5-4 to TRBJ1-2; weak D call: TRBD1 (5 bases). The V gene lost 1 base and the J gene lost 8 bases, with 12 bases spanning the gap. The CDR3 runs 13 residues. Per the germline V gene, CDR1 is SGHNT and CDR2 is YYREEE (reference sequence). This CDR3 reads CASSLSRARGYTF. CDR3 bases: TGTGCCAGCAGCTTGAGCAGGGCACGGGGCTACACCTTC. The complete variable domain, with remaining parts taken from reference TRBV5-4 and TRBJ1-2, reads ETGVTQSPTHLIKTRGQQVTLRCSSQSGHNTVSWYQQALGQGPQFIFQYYREEENGRGNFPPRFSGLQFPNYSSELNVNALELDDSALYLCASSLSRARGYTFGSGTRLTVV.

The rearrangement links TRBV9 to TRBJ2-1; possibly TRBD2 for D (5 bases). The CDR3 length is 15 residues. Germline V gives CDR1 SGDLS, CDR2 YYNGEE. V gave up 3 bases and J gave up 1 base, with 11 bases separating them. The CDR3 is CASSALAASYNEQFF. The CDR3 DNA reads as TGTGCCAGCAGCGCCCTAGCAGCTTCCTACAATGAGCAGTTCTTC.

The J gene is TRBJ2-7, the V gene TRBV25-1, with 9 positions matching TRBD1. Per the germline V gene, CDR1 is MGHDK and CDR2 is SYGVNS. The CDR3 loop spans 15 amino acids. V trimming: 5 bases; J trimming: 5 bases; junction bases outside the gene matches: 10. The CDR3 DNA is TGTGCCAGCAGTCCGGGGACAGGGAGGAGCGACGAGCAGTACTTC. It is translated as CASSPGTGRSDEQYF.

On this clone itself: At one end the junction does not follow the germline gene, possibly because of a read error. The chain carries TRBV29-1 and TRBJ2-1; 8 bases line up with TRBD2. This CDR3 contains 12 residues. Germline CDR1 SQVTM, CDR2 ANQGSEA. This CDR3 reads CSPTSGYNGQFF. CDR3 DNA: TGCAGCCCAACTAGCGGCTACAATGGGCAGTTCTTC.

The V gene is TRBV9, the J gene TRBJ2-1; 12 positions match TRBD2. This CDR3 spans 16 amino acids. Per germline, CDR1 SGDLS and CDR2 YYNGEE. Losses at the gene ends were 2 bases for V and 7 bases for J; bases not matched to a gene: 7. CDR3 in amino acids: CASSVGGLAGQNEQFF. The CDR3 DNA is TGTGCCAGCAGCGTGGGAGGACTAGCGGGACAGAATGAGCAGTTCTTC.

The rearrangement links TRBV7-9 to TRBJ2-3; the match to TRBD1 covers 10 bases. Trimming took 5 bases from V and 4 from J; bases not matched to a gene: 9. The CDR3 loop spans 16 amino acids. The germline V gene has CDR1 SEHNR and CDR2 FQNEAQ (reference sequence). CDR3 bases: TGTGCCAGCAGCCTCTACCGGGACAGGGGCCCAGATACGCAGTATTTT. It translates to CASSLYRDRGPDTQYF.

The rearrangement uses TRBV5-1 and TRBJ2-2; 8 nucleotides agree with TRBD2. The CDR3 covers 15 residues. J lost 6 bases, V lost 4 bases, and 8 bases had no gene match. CDR1 is SGHRS and CDR2 is YFSETQ in the germline V gene. CDR3: CASSQGLVAPGELFF. The CDR3 nucleotides read TGCGCCAGCAGCCAGGGACTAGTAGCGCCCGGGGAGCTGTTTTTT.

This sequence joins TRBV6-1 and TRBJ1-2; tentative D call: TRBD1 (5 bases). This CDR3 spans 15 amino acids. Germline assignment: CDR1 MNHNS and CDR2 SASEGT. Trimming cost V 0 bases and J 4 bases, with 12 bases left between them. The CDR3 bases are TGTGCCAGCAGTGAAGCGCGGGGGGGGAGCTATGGCTACACCTTC. It codes for CASSEARGGSYGYTF.